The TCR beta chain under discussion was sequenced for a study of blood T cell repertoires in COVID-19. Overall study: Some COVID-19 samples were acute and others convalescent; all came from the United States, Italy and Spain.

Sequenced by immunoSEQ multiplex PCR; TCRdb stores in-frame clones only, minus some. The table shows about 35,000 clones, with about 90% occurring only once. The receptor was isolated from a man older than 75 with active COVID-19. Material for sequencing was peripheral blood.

The CDR3 DNA follows: TGTGCCAGTAGTCCACTAGCGGGGGTGAATGAGCAGTTCTTC. Translating gives CASSPLAGVNEQFF. This chain joins TRBV19 and TRBJ2-1; TRBD2 aligns across 11 bases. Trimming removed 5 bases from V and 7 bases from J; junction bases left unmatched: 4. CDR3 length: 14 amino acids. Per the germline V gene, CDR1 is LNHDA and CDR2 is SQIVND (reference sequence).